The T cell receptor beta chain under discussion was sequenced for a study of T cells after yellow fever vaccination. The authors made TCR cDNA by 5'RACE template switching, adding a universal primer site and UMIs. MiXCR, applied by TCRdb to the 5' RACE reads, yields one record per CDR3 protein. This sample has 20,000 to 30,000 distinct CDR3 sequences, with approximately 5% found just once. This clonotype has at least ten counts. General study points: Sorted memory cells at day 0 lacked detectable levels of almost all vaccine-responding clonotypes. After the booster, over 95% of CD4 and just over 85% of CD8 primary-response clones were re-detected.

This specimen consisted of PBMCs, either bulk or a sorted T-cell subset (CD4+, CD8+, memory, or dextramer-sorted; not recorded which), obtained 15 days after the yellow fever booster vaccination. The source of this sequence is a young man who received the YFV17D yellow fever vaccine.

CDR3 sequence reads: CASSLQTSPNEQFF. As DNA, the CDR3 is TGTGCCAGCAGTTTACAGACTAGCCCCAATGAGCAGTTCTTC. The rearrangement links TRBV12-3 or TRBV12-4 to TRBJ2-1, with 7 bases fitting TRBD2. J lost 6 bases, V lost 2 bases, and 4 bases had no gene match. CDR3 length: 14 residues.